The T cell receptor beta chain described here comes from a study of blood T cell repertoires in COVID-19. Authors' analysis steps: Amplification of reference gene primers was used by the study to estimate nucleated cell counts. Clones were read by immunoSEQ multiplex PCR, and TCRdb kept only the in-frame ones, dropping some. V and J calls plus clone size are reproduced from that table; the DNA served to infer D and trimming. Of approximately 200,000 clones listed, 80% to 90% are singletons. This TCR came from a man in his forties or fifties who had recovered from COVID-19. The material sequenced was peripheral blood.

The CDR3 nucleotides are TGTGCCAGCAGTGTCCGGGACAGGGTTTCACCCCTCCACTTT. Amino acids: CASSVRDRVSPLHF. The chain links TRBV25-1 to TRBJ1-6; 9 bases fit TRBD1. The CDR3 extends over 14 amino acids. With V trimmed by 4 bases and J by 9 bases, 4 bases remained unmatched. Looked up from germline, CDR1 is MGHDK and CDR2 is SYGVNS.